This TCR beta chain was profiled in a study of T cells in localized non-small cell lung cancer (dated by TCRdb to 2019 to 2021). Study-level background: The study analyzed T cell repertoires of hundreds of early-stage NSCLC patients, comparing tumors and uninvolved tumor-adjacent lungs. Of the NSCLC patients, around 140 were male and around 99 were female, and the mean age was approximately 66 years. The cohort was made up of hundreds of treatment-naive NSCLC patients whose localized lung tumors had been resected.

For this clone: No cognate antigen has been identified for it. Base qualities are not at hand, and no much larger clone is one base apart.

The immunoSEQ Assay was used to sequence TCR beta CDR3 regions from DNA. As for the authors' bioinformatics: To compute T cell density, TCR beta template counts were normalized to usable DNA, which was estimated by amplifying housekeeping genes. Richness was estimated with the preseqR package, extrapolating to 400,000 templates for PBMC samples and 120,000 templates for tissue samples. Clonality was taken to be one minus Pielou's evenness. Tissue-enriched TCRs were identified through differential abundance testing performed on productive amino-acid clonotypes, with a minimum total count of 5 and an alpha of 0.1. The Jaccard Index and the Morisita Overlap Index were used to measure repertoire overlap between compartments. TCR beta CDR3s were clustered by GLIPH together with public tetramer-defined viral CDR3s, and at least three viral sequences plus V-gene enrichment were required for viral motifs. Here the immuneACCESS table is served through TCRdb, limited to in-frame sequences with V and J called. Missing clones are a known gap in these copies; in checked studies unresolved V genes cover under half, and the rest lacks a known reason. V and J calls and clone size are copied from that table; D and trimming were computed from the DNA. This sample comprises under 95,000 clones, more than 75% of them detected only once. About a tenth of the sample rests with the top ten.

At diagnosis, peripheral blood, uninvolved tumor-adjacent lung and tumor were collected and stored as a combination of fresh-frozen and FFPE material. For TCR repertoire profiling, the blood samples were analyzed as peripheral blood mononuclear cells. Findings and caveats that apply to the study as a whole: Because multi-region tumor sequencing was not performed, intratumor heterogeneity could not be ruled out. Higher blood T cell density associated with longer overall survival, while higher adjacent-lung clonality associated with shorter survival. Because of the exploratory design, TCR variables were selected using unadjusted p-values without false-discovery rate correction. The highest T cell clonality was observed in uninvolved tumor-adjacent lung, where clonality exceeded that of tumor, suggesting that antigenic responses were more focused in uninvolved tumor-adjacent lung. A median of 57 of the top 100 tumor clones were detected in paired uninvolved adjacent lung, and around 30 of these tumor clones were also found among the top 100 clones of the paired uninvolved adjacent lung.

The TCR sequence derives from a female donor older than 55 with stage I lung adenocarcinoma. Sequenced here: peripheral blood, sampled before any cancer treatment.

The nucleotide sequence is given as TGTGCCAGCAGTAATCAGGGTATGGAGACCCAGTACTTC. Translated, it reads CASSNQGMETQYF. In this chain, TRBV6-6 is recombined with TRBJ2-5, with TRBD1 as a weak D call on 5 bases. From the germline V gene (reference sequence), CDR1 is MNHNY and CDR2 is SVGAGI. Measured from the cysteine to the phenylalanine, the CDR3 is 13 residues long. Only the CDR3 portion is preserved as DNA: 39 bases, with reading frame beginning at the first base. The V end loses 5 bases and the J end loses 5 bases, and a stretch of 12 bases separates them.